This T cell receptor (beta chain) was identified in a study of regulatory T cells in long-lasting Graves disease. The length of the CDR3 is 12 residues. V lost 1 base and J 10 bases, leaving 7 bases between the germline ends. Library construction for TCR beta used iRepertoire HTBI primers and Arm-PCR of CDR3 regions. MiXCR, run by TCRdb on the multiplex PCR reads, gives a single entry per CDR3 protein. The sample has 420,000 or so distinct CDR3 sequences; 16% are singletons. Sample time point: newly diagnosed GD, antithyroid drugs for less than 3 months. Construction of the TCR library relied on RNA isolated from PBMCs. This clonotype was counted ten times or more. These data also featured in a second study, about T cells in Graves' hyperthyroidism and ophthalmopathy.

The source was peripheral blood mononuclear cells (PBMCs), collected at new diagnosis, from a patient treated with antithyroid drugs. The sequence was collected from a woman aged 18-29 years with Graves disease. This chain uses TRBV12-3 or TRBV12-4 with TRBJ2-2, with D maybe TRBD1 (5 bases). CDR3: CASSLGGLELFF. CDR3 sequence (DNA): TGTGCCAGCAGTTTAGGGGGCTTGGAGCTGTTTTTT.